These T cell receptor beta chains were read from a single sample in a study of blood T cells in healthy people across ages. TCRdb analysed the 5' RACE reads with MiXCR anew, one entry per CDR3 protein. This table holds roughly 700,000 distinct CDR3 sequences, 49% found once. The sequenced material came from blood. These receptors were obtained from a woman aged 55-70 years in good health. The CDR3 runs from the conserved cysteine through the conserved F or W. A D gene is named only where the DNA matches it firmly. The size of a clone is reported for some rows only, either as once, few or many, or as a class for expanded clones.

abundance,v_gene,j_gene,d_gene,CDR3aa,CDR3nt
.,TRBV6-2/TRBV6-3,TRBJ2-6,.,CASSYSIPGVASGANVLTF,TGTGCCAGCAGTTACTCGATTCCAGGGGTAGCTTCTGGGGCCAACGTCCTGACTTTC
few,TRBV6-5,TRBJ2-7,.,CASSYSKAWEASYEQYF,TGTGCCAGCAGTTACTCGAAGGCATGGGAGGCTTCCTACGAGCAGTACTTC
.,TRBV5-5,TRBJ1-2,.,CASRSVGFYGYTF,TGTGCCAGCAGAAGTGTAGGATTCTATGGCTACACCTTC
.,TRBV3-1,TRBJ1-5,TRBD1,CASSQGDSNSNQPQHF,TGTGCCAGCAGCCAAGGGGACAGTAATAGCAATCAGCCCCAGCATTTT
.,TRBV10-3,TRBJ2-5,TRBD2,CAINSGNRETQYF,TGTGCCATCAACAGCGGGAATCGGGAGACCCAGTACTTC
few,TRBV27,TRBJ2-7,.,CASTRGYEQYF,TGTGCCAGCACCCGGGGCTACGAGCAGTACTTC
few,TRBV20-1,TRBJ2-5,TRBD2,CSADQWEGRETQYF,TGCAGTGCTGACCAGTGGGAGGGCCGTGAGACCCAGTACTTC
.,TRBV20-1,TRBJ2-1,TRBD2,CSANGLASYNEQFF,TGCAGTGCAAACGGACTAGCGAGTTACAATGAGCAGTTCTTC
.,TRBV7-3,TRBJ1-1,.,CASSSGPEGEAFF,TGTGCCAGCAGCTCCGGGCCGGAGGGTGAAGCTTTCTTT
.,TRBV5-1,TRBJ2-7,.,CASSLLVGYNEQYF,TGCGCCAGCAGCCTGCTAGTCGGCTACAATGAGCAGTACTTC
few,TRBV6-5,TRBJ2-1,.,CASSYGALSYNEQFF,TGTGCCAGCAGTTACGGCGCCCTCTCCTACAATGAGCAGTTCTTC
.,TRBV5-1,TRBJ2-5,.,CANSELHGTQYF,TGCGCCAACAGCGAACTACACGGGACCCAGTACTTC
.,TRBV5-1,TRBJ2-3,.,CASSPGHRTDTQYF,TGCGCCAGCAGCCCGGGACACCGCACAGATACGCAGTATTTT
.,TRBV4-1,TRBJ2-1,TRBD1,CASSFRDRYNEQFF,TGCGCCAGCAGCTTCCGGGACAGGTACAATGAGCAGTTCTTC
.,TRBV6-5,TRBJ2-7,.,CASSYSIRRQGRVYEQYF,TGTGCCAGCAGTTACTCGATCAGACGGCAGGGCAGGGTCTACGAGCAGTACTTC
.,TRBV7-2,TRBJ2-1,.,CASSLGDASYNEQFF,TGTGCCAGCAGCTTAGGGGACGCTTCCTACAATGAGCAGTTCTTC
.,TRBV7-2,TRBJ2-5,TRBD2,CASSPTSGMQETQYF,TGTGCCAGCAGCCCGACTAGCGGGATGCAAGAGACCCAGTACTTC
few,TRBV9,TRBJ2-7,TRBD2,CASSALEREGYEQYF,TGTGCCAGCAGCGCCTTAGAGCGGGAGGGGTACGAGCAGTACTTC
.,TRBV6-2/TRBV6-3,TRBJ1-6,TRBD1,CASSYPPGQASSYNSPLHF,TGTGCCAGCAGTTACCCACCAGGACAGGCGAGCTCCTATAATTCACCCCTCCACTTT
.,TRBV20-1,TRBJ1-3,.,CSARLGAFGNTIYF,TGCAGTGCTAGGCTGGGGGCGTTCGGAAACACCATATATTTT
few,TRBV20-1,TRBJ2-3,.,CSAPRFPDTQYF,TGCAGTGCTCCTAGATTTCCGGATACGCAGTATTTT
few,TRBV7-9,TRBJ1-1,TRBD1,CASSLDPGQGSTEAFF,TGTGCCAGCAGCTTAGATCCGGGACAGGGGTCCACTGAAGCTTTCTTT
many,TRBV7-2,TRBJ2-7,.,CASSLEIRGTYEQYF,TGTGCCAGCAGCTTAGAGATCAGGGGCACCTACGAGCAGTACTTC
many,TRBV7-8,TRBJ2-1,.,CASSFPTGEQFF,TGTGCCAGCAGCTTTCCTACGGGTGAGCAGTTCTTC
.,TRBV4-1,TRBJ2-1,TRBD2,CASSNLPGGRSGEQFF,TGCGCCAGCAGCAACCTCCCGGGGGGGAGGAGTGGCGAGCAGTTCTTC
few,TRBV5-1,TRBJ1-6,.,CASSLGPGATRSSPLHF,TGCGCCAGCAGCTTGGGACCAGGGGCGACGCGATCTTCACCCCTCCACTTT
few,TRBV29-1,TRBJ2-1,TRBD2,CSVPTSPSSYNEQFF,TGCAGCGTCCCGACTAGCCCGAGCTCCTACAATGAGCAGTTCTTC